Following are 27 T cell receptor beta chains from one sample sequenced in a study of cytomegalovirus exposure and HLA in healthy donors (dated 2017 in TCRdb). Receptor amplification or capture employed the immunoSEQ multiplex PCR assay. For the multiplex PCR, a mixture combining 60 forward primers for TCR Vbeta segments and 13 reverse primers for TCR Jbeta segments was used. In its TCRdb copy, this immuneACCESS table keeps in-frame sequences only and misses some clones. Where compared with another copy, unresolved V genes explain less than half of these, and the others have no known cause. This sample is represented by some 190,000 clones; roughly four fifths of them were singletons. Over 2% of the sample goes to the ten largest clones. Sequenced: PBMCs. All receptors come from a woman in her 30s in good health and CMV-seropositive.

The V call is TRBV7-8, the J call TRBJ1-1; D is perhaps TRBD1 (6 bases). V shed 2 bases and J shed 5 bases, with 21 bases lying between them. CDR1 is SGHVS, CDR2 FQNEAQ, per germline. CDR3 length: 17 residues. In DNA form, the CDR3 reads TGTGCCAGCAGCTTACGAGGTCCAGGGGCTAGGGGAACTGAAGCTTTCTTT. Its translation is CASSLRGPGARGTEAFF.

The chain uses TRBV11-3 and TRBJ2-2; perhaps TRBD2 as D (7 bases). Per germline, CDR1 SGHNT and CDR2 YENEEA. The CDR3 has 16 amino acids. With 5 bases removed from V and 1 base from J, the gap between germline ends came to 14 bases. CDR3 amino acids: CASSLGGGGNTGELFF. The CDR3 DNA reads TGTGCCAGCAGCCTGGGGGGGGGCGGGAACACCGGGGAGCTGTTTTTT.

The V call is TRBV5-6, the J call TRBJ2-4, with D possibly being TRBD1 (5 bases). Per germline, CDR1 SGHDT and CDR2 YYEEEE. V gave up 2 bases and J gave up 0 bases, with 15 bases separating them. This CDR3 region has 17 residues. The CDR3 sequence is CASSLFMGLLAKNIQYF. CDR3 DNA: TGTGCCAGCAGCTTATTCATGGGGCTGTTAGCCAAAAACATTCAGTACTTC.

The CDR3 sequence: CASSPSDAPYEQYF. CDR3 nucleotide sequence: TGTGCCAGCAGCCCCAGTGATGCCCCCTACGAGCAGTACTTC. The rearrangement joins TRBV5-4 to TRBJ2-7, with no clear D. The V gene lost 4 bases and the J gene lost 2 bases, with 13 bases spanning the gap. Germline V gene data show CDR1 as SGHNT and CDR2 as YYREEE (reference sequence). The CDR3 spans 14 residues.

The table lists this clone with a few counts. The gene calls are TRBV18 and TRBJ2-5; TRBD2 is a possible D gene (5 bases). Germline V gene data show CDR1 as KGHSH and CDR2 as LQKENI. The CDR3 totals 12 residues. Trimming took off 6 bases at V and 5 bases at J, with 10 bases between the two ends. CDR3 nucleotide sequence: TGTGCCAGCTCGCTCGAGCGGGAGACCCAGTACTTC. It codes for CASSLERETQYF.

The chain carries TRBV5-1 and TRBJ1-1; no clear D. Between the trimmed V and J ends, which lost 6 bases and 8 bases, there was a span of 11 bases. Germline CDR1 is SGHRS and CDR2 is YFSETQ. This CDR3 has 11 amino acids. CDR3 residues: CASKKEGEAFF. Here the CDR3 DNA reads TGCGCCAGCAAGAAGGAGGGAGAAGCTTTCTTT.

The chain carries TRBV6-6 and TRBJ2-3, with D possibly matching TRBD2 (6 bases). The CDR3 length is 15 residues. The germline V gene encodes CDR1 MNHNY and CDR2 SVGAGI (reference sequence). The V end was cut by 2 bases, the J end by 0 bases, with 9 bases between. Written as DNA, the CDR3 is TGTGCCAGCAGTTACGGGCGGGGAAGCACAGATACGCAGTATTTT. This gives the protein CASSYGRGSTDTQYF.

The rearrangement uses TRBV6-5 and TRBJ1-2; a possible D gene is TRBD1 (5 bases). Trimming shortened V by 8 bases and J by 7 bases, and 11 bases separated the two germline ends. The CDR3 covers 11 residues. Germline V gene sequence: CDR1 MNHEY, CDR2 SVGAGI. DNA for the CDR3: TGTGCCAGCTCGGCGGGGCTTGGCTACACCTTC. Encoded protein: CASSAGLGYTF.

In nucleotides, the CDR3 is TGTGCCAGCAGTTTCTTACAGGACTCTGGGGCCAACGTCCTGACTTTC. Residues: CASSFLQDSGANVLTF. This chain connects TRBV28 to TRBJ2-6; D may be TRBD1 (5 bases). The CDR3 has 16 residues. The germline CDR1 and CDR2 sequences are MDHEN and SYDVKM. Trimming took off 3 bases at V and 0 bases at J, with 9 bases between the two ends.

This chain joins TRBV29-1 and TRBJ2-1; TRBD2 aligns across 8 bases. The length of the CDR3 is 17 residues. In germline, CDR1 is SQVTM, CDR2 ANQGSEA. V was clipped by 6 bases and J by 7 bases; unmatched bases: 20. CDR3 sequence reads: CSVKAPQLAAKGNEQFF. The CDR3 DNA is TGCAGCGTGAAGGCCCCCCAACTAGCGGCCAAGGGGAATGAGCAGTTCTTC.

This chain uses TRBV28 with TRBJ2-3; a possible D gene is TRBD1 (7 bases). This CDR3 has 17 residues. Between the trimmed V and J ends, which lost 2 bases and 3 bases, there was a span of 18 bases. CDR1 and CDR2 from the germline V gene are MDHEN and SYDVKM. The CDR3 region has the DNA TGTGCCAGCAGTTTACACATACAGGGGCGGGGAACAGATACGCAGTATTTT. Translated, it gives CASSLHIQGRGTDTQYF. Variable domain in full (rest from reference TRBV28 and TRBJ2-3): DVKVTQSSRYLVKRTGEKVFLECVQDMDHENMFWYRQDPGLGLRLIYFSYDVKMKEKGDIPEGYSVSREKKERFSLILESASTNQTSMYLCASSLHIQGRGTDTQYFGPGTRLTVL.

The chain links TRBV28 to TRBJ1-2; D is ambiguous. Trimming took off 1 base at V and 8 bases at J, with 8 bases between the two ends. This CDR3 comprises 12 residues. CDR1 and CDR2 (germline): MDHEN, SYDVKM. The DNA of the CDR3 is TGTGCCAGCAGTTTATATGAGAACGGCTACACCTTC. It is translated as CASSLYENGYTF.

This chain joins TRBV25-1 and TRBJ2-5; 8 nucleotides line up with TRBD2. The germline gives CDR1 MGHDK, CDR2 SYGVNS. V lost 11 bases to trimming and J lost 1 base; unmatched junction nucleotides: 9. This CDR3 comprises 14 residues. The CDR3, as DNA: TGTGCCGCCGGGAGGGGGGGGATCCAAGAGACCCAGTACTTC. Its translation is CAAGRGGIQETQYF.

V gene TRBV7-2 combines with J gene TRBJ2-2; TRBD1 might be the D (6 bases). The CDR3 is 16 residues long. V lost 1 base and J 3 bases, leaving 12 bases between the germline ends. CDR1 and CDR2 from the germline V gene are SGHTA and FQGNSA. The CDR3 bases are TGTGCCAGCAGCTTAGGGGGGCCGGGGTACACCGGGGAGCTGTTTTTT. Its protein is CASSLGGPGYTGELFF.

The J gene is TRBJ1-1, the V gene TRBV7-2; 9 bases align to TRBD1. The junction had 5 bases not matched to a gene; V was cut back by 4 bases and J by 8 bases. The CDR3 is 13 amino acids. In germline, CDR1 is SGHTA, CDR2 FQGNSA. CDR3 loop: CASSYRDRVEAFF. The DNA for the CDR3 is TGTGCCAGCAGCTACCGGGACAGGGTGGAAGCTTTCTTT.

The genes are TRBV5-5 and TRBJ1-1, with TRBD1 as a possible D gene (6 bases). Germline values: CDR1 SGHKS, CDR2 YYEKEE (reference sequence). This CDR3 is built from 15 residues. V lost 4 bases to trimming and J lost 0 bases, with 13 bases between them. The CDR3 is CASSPLGTLNTEAFF. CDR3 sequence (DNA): TGTGCCAGCAGCCCCCTGGGGACACTGAACACTGAAGCTTTCTTT.

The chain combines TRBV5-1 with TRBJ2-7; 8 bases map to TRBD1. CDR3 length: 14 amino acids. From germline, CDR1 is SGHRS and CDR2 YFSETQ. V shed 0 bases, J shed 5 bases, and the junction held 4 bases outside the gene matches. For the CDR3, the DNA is TGCGCCAGCAGCTTGGGTCAGGGGGCAAACGAGCAGTACTTC. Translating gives CASSLGQGANEQYF.

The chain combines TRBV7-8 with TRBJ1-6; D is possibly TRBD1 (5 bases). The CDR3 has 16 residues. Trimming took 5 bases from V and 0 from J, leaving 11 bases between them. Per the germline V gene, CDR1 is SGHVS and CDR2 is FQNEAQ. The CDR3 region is CASSPRDSSYNSPLHF. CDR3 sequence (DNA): TGTGCCAGCAGCCCCAGGGATAGCTCCTATAATTCACCCCTCCACTTT.

The CDR3 here is CASSANPGLAGGPTDTQYF. The CDR3 DNA follows: TGTGCCAGCAGTGCTAACCCGGGGCTAGCGGGGGGCCCCACAGATACGCAGTATTTT. The gene calls are TRBV6-4 and TRBJ2-3, with TRBD2 matching over 11 bases. The CDR3 extends over 19 amino acids. The trim removed 4 bases at V and 2 bases at J, leaving 14 bases unmatched. Germline CDR1 MRHNA, CDR2 SNTAGT.

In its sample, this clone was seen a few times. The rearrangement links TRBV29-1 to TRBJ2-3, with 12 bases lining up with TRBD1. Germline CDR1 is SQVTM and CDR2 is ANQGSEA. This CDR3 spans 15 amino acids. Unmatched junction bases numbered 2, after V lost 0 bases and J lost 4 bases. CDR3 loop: CSVEEWDRGPDTQYF. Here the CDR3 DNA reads TGCAGCGTTGAAGAGTGGGACAGGGGGCCAGATACGCAGTATTTT.

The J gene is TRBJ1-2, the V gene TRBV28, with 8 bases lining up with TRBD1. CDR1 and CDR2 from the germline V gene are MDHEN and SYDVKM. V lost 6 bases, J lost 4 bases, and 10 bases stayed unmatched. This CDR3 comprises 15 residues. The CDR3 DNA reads TGTGCCAGCAGCAAATTTGACAGGGGAGGCTATGGCTACACCTTC. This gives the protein CASSKFDRGGYGYTF.

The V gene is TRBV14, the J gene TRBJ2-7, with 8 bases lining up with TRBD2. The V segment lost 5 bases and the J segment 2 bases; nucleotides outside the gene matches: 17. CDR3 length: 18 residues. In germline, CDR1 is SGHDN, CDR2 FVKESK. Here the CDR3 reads CASSDSVAGGQHPYEQYF. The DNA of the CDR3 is TGTGCCAGCAGCGATTCGGTCGCGGGAGGTCAACATCCCTACGAGCAGTACTTC.

The CDR3 nucleotides are TGTGCCAGCAGCTCCGTACGACAGACAACTAATGAAAAACTGTTTTTT. This translates into CASSSVRQTTNEKLFF. The rearrangement links TRBV7-9 to TRBJ1-4, with TRBD1 as a possible D gene (5 bases). Trimming took off 4 bases at V and 0 bases at J, with 12 bases between the two ends. The CDR3 runs to 16 residues. Germline assignment: CDR1 SEHNR and CDR2 FQNEAQ (reference sequence).

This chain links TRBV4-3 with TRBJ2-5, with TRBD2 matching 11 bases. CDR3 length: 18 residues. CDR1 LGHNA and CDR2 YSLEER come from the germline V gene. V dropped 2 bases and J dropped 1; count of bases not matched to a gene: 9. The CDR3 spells CASSQQQPSGRPQETQYF. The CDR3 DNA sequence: TGCGCCAGCAGCCAACAACAGCCTAGCGGGAGGCCCCAAGAGACCCAGTACTTC.

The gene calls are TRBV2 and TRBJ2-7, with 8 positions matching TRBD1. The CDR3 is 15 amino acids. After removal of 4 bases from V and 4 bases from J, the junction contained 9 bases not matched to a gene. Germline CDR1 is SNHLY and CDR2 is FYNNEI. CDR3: CASSGGQALTYEQYF. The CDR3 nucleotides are TGTGCCAGCAGTGGGGGACAGGCCTTAACATACGAGCAGTACTTC.

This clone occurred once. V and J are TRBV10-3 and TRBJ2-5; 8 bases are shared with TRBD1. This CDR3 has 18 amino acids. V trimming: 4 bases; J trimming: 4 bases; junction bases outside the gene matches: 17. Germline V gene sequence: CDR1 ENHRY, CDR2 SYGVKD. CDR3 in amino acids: CAISAKILGQGAAETQYF. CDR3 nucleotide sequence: TGTGCCATCAGTGCCAAGATATTAGGACAGGGAGCTGCAGAGACCCAGTACTTC.

The CDR3 loop reads CASSRFGQGENTEAFF. The CDR3 coding sequence is TGTGCCAGCTCACGATTCGGACAGGGGGAGAACACTGAAGCTTTCTTT. The genes are TRBV18 and TRBJ1-1; the match to TRBD1 covers 10 bases. CDR1 is KGHSH and CDR2 is LQKENI in the germline V gene. V dropped 4 bases and J dropped 1; count of bases not matched to a gene: 6. CDR3 length: 16 residues.